There are a few counts of the clone carrying this T cell receptor (beta chain). Its specificity is not known. TCRdb processed the 5' RACE reads anew with MiXCR; each CDR3 protein has one entry. The repertoire has approximately 77,000 distinct CDR3 sequences, roughly a sixth of them found once; the top ten carry around 12%. This record comes from a study of early T cells in non-severe SARS-CoV-2 infection. Findings and limits, study-wide: VDJdb-based annotation leaned toward anti-spike CD8 responses and missed private and CD4 specificities.

The CDR3 contains 13 residues. The ends were cut back, 7 bases at V and 10 bases at J, with 19 bases in the middle. The V gene is TRBV12-3 or TRBV12-4, the J gene TRBJ2-5, with no clear D. The sample was whole blood. The receptor's source is an adult who was a healthcare worker with PCR-confirmed SARS-CoV-2 infection or an uninfected control (not recorded which). The chain's CDR3 is CASTTLRNRDQYF. Here the CDR3 DNA reads TGTGCCAGCACCACCCTTAGGAATCGAGACCAGTACTTC.